This paragraph reports one T cell receptor (beta chain). What it recognizes is unknown. This sample stems from a study of CD8 T cells in Susac syndrome. Study-level findings and limits: Individuals included in the TCR sequencing and HLA analysis were acknowledged by the study to be relatively few in number.

The study sequenced TCR beta in blood CD8+ and CD4+ T cells. TEMRA cells were FACS-enriched and CD8+ and CD4+ T cells negatively isolated. The CDR3 runs to 15 residues. Trimming removed 2 bases from V and 3 bases from J, with 13 bases in between. CDR1 is DFQATT, CDR2 SNEGSKA, per germline (reference sequence). Random-hexamer reverse transcription was applied to roughly 0.5 to 1 ug RNA. TCRdb independently ran MiXCR on the immunoSEQ multiplex PCR reads; one entry per CDR3 protein. Among about 100,000 distinct CDR3 sequences, nearly 97% were seen once, and the ten largest hold roughly 0.29%. This receptor was identified in a human donor with Susac syndrome. Sequencing used CD8+ T cells from PBMCs. This chain connects TRBV20-1 to TRBJ2-2; the D gene is possibly TRBD2 (6 bases). The CDR3 DNA follows: TGCAGTGCTAGACGGGCAGGGAGGTACACCGGGGAGCTGTTTTTT. It encodes CSARRAGRYTGELFF.